This T cell receptor (beta chain) derives from a study of blood T cell repertoires in COVID-19. From germline, CDR1 is ENHRY and CDR2 SYGVKD. The V end lost 8 bases, the J end lost 6 bases, and 14 bases lay between the germline ends. This CDR3 region has 13 residues. Individuals aged roughly 18 to 90 years were recruited from 24 US areas. Cohort placement rested on clinical history that participants reported themselves. Measured with immunoSEQ multiplex PCR; TCRdb has only the in-frame clones, and not every one. Of approximately 300,000 clones in the sample, around 90% were seen once. The count of this clone is one.

The receptor was derived from a woman aged 25 to 39 who had recovered from COVID-19. Sequencing was done on a sample of PBMCs or T cells enriched from blood (not recorded which). The chain has TRBV10-3 and TRBJ1-5; a weak D match, TRBD1 (5 bases). The CDR3 protein is CAIARQLGQPQHF. The CDR3 DNA sequence: TGTGCCATCGCCAGACAGCTCGGTCAGCCCCAGCATTTT.